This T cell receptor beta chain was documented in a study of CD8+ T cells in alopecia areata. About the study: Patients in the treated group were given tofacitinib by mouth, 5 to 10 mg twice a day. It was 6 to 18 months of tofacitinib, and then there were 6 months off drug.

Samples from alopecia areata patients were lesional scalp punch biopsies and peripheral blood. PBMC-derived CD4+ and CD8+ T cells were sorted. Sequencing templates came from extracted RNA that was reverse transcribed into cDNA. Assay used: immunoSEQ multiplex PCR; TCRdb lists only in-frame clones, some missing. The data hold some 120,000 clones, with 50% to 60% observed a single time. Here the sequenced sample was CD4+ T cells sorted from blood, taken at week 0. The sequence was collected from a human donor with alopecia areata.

The CDR3 region is CASNLQWRHGYTF. In DNA form, the CDR3 reads TGTGCCAGCAATCTACAGTGGCGCCATGGCTACACCTTC. The chain is built from TRBV2 and TRBJ1-2; no reliable D call. Trimming cost V 7 bases and J 6 bases, with 15 bases left between them. Germline CDR1 SNHLY, CDR2 FYNNEI. There are 13 residues in the CDR3.